These T cell receptor beta chains were read from a single sample in a study of cytomegalovirus exposure and HLA in healthy donors. Here immunoSEQ multiplex PCR was the method, and the copy in TCRdb shows in-frame clones only, minus some. The table includes approximately 180,000 clones, 70% to 75% detected once. The sequenced material came from PBMCs. Receptors were obtained from a male donor in good health and CMV-seronegative. CDR3s include the opening cysteine and the closing phenylalanine or tryptophan. The order of the fields is J gene, V gene, clone size, D gene, CDR3 DNA, CDR3 protein. The D gene is left open where the match is weak. Clone size is not always given. Where it is, it says once, few, many or a class for expanded clones.

j_gene: TRBJ2-3
v_gene: TRBV9
abundance: -
d_gene: TRBD2
CDR3nt: TGTGCCAGCAGCGCCCCGATAGCGGGGGCCACAGATACGCAGTATTTT
CDR3aa: CASSAPIAGATDTQYF

j_gene: TRBJ1-5
v_gene: TRBV6-5
abundance: -
d_gene: -
CDR3nt: TGTGCCAGCAGTTACGGCAGGGATCAGCCCCAGCATTTT
CDR3aa: CASSYGRDQPQHF

j_gene: TRBJ2-3
v_gene: TRBV5-1
abundance: -
d_gene: TRBD1
CDR3nt: TGCGCCAGCAGCTTCAGACAGGGGGGAGCAGATACGCAGTATTTT
CDR3aa: CASSFRQGGADTQYF

j_gene: TRBJ1-3
v_gene: TRBV13
abundance: -
d_gene: -
CDR3nt: TGTGCCAGCAGTCCTGAATTTACAGGGATTAGGGCTGGAAACACCATATATTTT
CDR3aa: CASSPEFTGIRAGNTIYF

j_gene: TRBJ1-2
v_gene: TRBV6-1
abundance: few
d_gene: -
CDR3nt: TGTGCCAGCAGTGAAGCGGGAGCTAACTATGGCTACACCTTC
CDR3aa: CASSEAGANYGYTF

j_gene: TRBJ2-7
v_gene: TRBV30
abundance: -
d_gene: -
CDR3nt: TGTGCCTGGAGTGTAGACAGCTCCTACGAGCAGTACTTC
CDR3aa: CAWSVDSSYEQYF

j_gene: TRBJ2-1
v_gene: TRBV28
abundance: -
d_gene: TRBD2
CDR3nt: TGTGCCAGCAGTTTGGGCGGGAGGGAATACAATGAGCAGTTCTTC
CDR3aa: CASSLGGREYNEQFF

j_gene: TRBJ1-4
v_gene: TRBV25-1
abundance: -
d_gene: TRBD1
CDR3nt: TGTGCCAGCAGTGATTACAGGGGAGAAAAACTGTTTTTT
CDR3aa: CASSDYRGEKLFF

j_gene: TRBJ2-7
v_gene: TRBV2
abundance: -
d_gene: -
CDR3nt: TGTGCCAGCAGCTCAGGGACTTTTTCCTACGAGCAGTACTTC
CDR3aa: CASSSGTFSYEQYF

j_gene: TRBJ1-5
v_gene: TRBV5-1
abundance: -
d_gene: -
CDR3nt: TGCGCCAGCAGCTTGTCGATAGATCAGCCCCAGCATTTT
CDR3aa: CASSLSIDQPQHF

j_gene: TRBJ1-1
v_gene: TRBV2
abundance: few
d_gene: -
CDR3nt: TGTGCCAGCAGTGGGTCGGGGAACACTGAAGCTTTCTTT
CDR3aa: CASSGSGNTEAFF

j_gene: TRBJ2-1
v_gene: TRBV5-1
abundance: -
d_gene: TRBD1
CDR3nt: TGCGCCAGCAGCTCCGGACAGGGGAGGGATGAGCAGTTCTTC
CDR3aa: CASSSGQGRDEQFF

j_gene: TRBJ1-5
v_gene: TRBV7-8
abundance: -
d_gene: -
CDR3nt: TGTGCCAGCAGCCATACACGGGTATTTAGCAATCAGCCCCAGCATTTT
CDR3aa: CASSHTRVFSNQPQHF

j_gene: TRBJ1-2
v_gene: TRBV5-4
abundance: -
d_gene: -
CDR3nt: TGTGCCAGCAGCCCCGGGGGAGCTAACTATGGCTACACCTTC
CDR3aa: CASSPGGANYGYTF

j_gene: TRBJ1-3
v_gene: TRBV25-1
abundance: -
d_gene: TRBD1
CDR3nt: TGTGCCAGCCTACCGGGACAGGGAAACACCATATATTTT
CDR3aa: CASLPGQGNTIYF

j_gene: TRBJ1-1
v_gene: TRBV15
abundance: -
d_gene: -
CDR3nt: TGTGCCACCAGCAGAGTGGGCGCGGGGATGAACACTGAAGCTTTCTTT
CDR3aa: CATSRVGAGMNTEAFF

j_gene: TRBJ2-5
v_gene: TRBV28
abundance: -
d_gene: TRBD2
CDR3nt: TGTGCCAGCAACCCGGGACTAGCGGGAGTGCAAGAGACCCAGTACTTC
CDR3aa: CASNPGLAGVQETQYF

j_gene: TRBJ2-7
v_gene: TRBV9
abundance: -
d_gene: TRBD1
CDR3nt: TGTGCCAGCAGCGGTCGGGACAGGGGGTACGAGCAGTACTTC
CDR3aa: CASSGRDRGYEQYF

j_gene: TRBJ1-1
v_gene: TRBV4-3
abundance: -
d_gene: -
CDR3nt: TGCGCCAGCAGCCAAGAGGGACACTCGAACACTGAAGCTTTCTTT
CDR3aa: CASSQEGHSNTEAFF

j_gene: TRBJ2-1
v_gene: TRBV6-5
abundance: -
d_gene: TRBD2
CDR3nt: TGTGCCAGCAGTTTGTACCGGGACTACGGCGCCGATGAGCAGTTCTTC
CDR3aa: CASSLYRDYGADEQFF

j_gene: TRBJ1-2
v_gene: TRBV4-3
abundance: -
d_gene: TRBD1
CDR3nt: TGCGCCAGCAGCCAAGATACAGGGGCCTATGGCTACACCTTC
CDR3aa: CASSQDTGAYGYTF

j_gene: TRBJ2-1
v_gene: TRBV6-5
abundance: few
d_gene: -
CDR3nt: TGTGCCAGCAGTTACTCGCTGCACTACTCCTACAATGAGCAGTTCTTC
CDR3aa: CASSYSLHYSYNEQFF

j_gene: TRBJ2-3
v_gene: TRBV30
abundance: -
d_gene: TRBD2
CDR3nt: TGTGCCTGGACTAGCGGGAGGGCCGGCGGTACAGATACGCAGTATTTT
CDR3aa: CAWTSGRAGGTDTQYF

j_gene: TRBJ1-1
v_gene: TRBV29-1
abundance: -
d_gene: TRBD1
CDR3nt: TGCAGCTCGAACCGGGACAGGGGCACTGAAGCTTTCTTT
CDR3aa: CSSNRDRGTEAFF

j_gene: TRBJ2-4
v_gene: TRBV14
abundance: -
d_gene: -
CDR3nt: TGTGCCAGCAGCCCCGCCGGGGGAAGGGTTTTTCAGTACTTC
CDR3aa: CASSPAGGRVFQYF

j_gene: TRBJ2-5
v_gene: TRBV11-3
abundance: few
d_gene: TRBD2
CDR3nt: TGTGCCAGCAGCTTAGGTTCACTAGCGGGAGATGAGACCCAGTACTTC
CDR3aa: CASSLGSLAGDETQYF

j_gene: TRBJ2-1
v_gene: TRBV28
abundance: -
d_gene: -
CDR3nt: TGTGCCAGCACTTCGGGATCCCCAATAGGCAATGAGCAGTTCTTC
CDR3aa: CASTSGSPIGNEQFF

j_gene: TRBJ1-5
v_gene: TRBV9
abundance: once
d_gene: TRBD1
CDR3nt: TGTGCCAGCAGCCCCGGGACAGGGAGGGATCAGCCCCAGCATTTT
CDR3aa: CASSPGTGRDQPQHF

j_gene: TRBJ1-2
v_gene: TRBV28
abundance: -
d_gene: TRBD1
CDR3nt: TGTGCCAGCAGTTTAGGGACAGGGTGGGGTGGCTACACCTTC
CDR3aa: CASSLGTGWGGYTF

j_gene: TRBJ1-5
v_gene: TRBV10-3
abundance: -
d_gene: -
CDR3nt: TGTGCCATCAGTGAACAGCTAAATAGCAATCAGCCCCAGCATTTT
CDR3aa: CAISEQLNSNQPQHF

j_gene: TRBJ1-3
v_gene: TRBV6-5
abundance: -
d_gene: -
CDR3nt: TGTGCCAGCAGTGACAGCTTCTCTGGAAACACCATATATTTT
CDR3aa: CASSDSFSGNTIYF

j_gene: TRBJ1-2
v_gene: TRBV23-1
abundance: -
d_gene: -
CDR3nt: TGCGCCAGCAGCCACTGTCTCGTTAACTCCAATTATGGCTACACCTTC
CDR3aa: CASSHCLVNSNYGYTF

j_gene: TRBJ2-3
v_gene: TRBV11-2
abundance: -
d_gene: -
CDR3nt: TGTGCCAGCACCTTCTCCATCGTAGTAGCGCAGTATTTT
CDR3aa: CASTFSIVVAQYF

j_gene: TRBJ1-2
v_gene: TRBV28
abundance: few
d_gene: -
CDR3nt: TGTGCCAGCAACACGGACAGAAACTATGGCTACACCTTC
CDR3aa: CASNTDRNYGYTF

j_gene: TRBJ2-1
v_gene: TRBV4-1
abundance: -
d_gene: TRBD2
CDR3nt: TGCGCCAGCGGGACCGCGGGGGTGAGCTCCTACAATGAGCAGTTCTTC
CDR3aa: CASGTAGVSSYNEQFF

j_gene: TRBJ2-1
v_gene: TRBV11-2
abundance: -
d_gene: TRBD2
CDR3nt: TGTGCCAGCAGCCCGGGGCGGGAGAGGGTTCGAAATGAGCAGTTCTTC
CDR3aa: CASSPGRERVRNEQFF

j_gene: TRBJ2-7
v_gene: TRBV7-9
abundance: -
d_gene: -
CDR3nt: TGTGCCAGCAGCTTTACCTACGAGCAGTACTTC
CDR3aa: CASSFTYEQYF

j_gene: TRBJ2-3
v_gene: TRBV9
abundance: few
d_gene: -
CDR3nt: TGTGCCAGCAGCGTAGTTCTCACAGATACGCAGTATTTT
CDR3aa: CASSVVLTDTQYF